The 14 T cell receptor beta chains listed next were all sequenced from one sample in a study of blood T cells in healthy people across ages. A second PCR, run for about 6 to 11 cycles, used a sample-barcoded 5' primer plus a J-beta primer mix. TCRdb re-derived calls from the 5' RACE reads in MiXCR, one entry per CDR3 protein. The sample has about 620,000 distinct CDR3 sequences; 45% to 60% are singletons. The sample comprised blood. These receptors all come from a woman aged 80 or over in good health.

The chain joins TRBV7-2 to TRBJ2-3, with TRBD2 matching over 9 bases. V trimming: 2 bases; J trimming: 10 bases; junction bases outside the gene matches: 7. Germline lookup yields CDR1 SGHTA and CDR2 FQGNSA. CDR3 length: 14 residues. As DNA, the CDR3 is TGTGCCAGCAGCTTACGGTTAGCGGGGGACCCGCAGTATTTT. This sequence encodes CASSLRLAGDPQYF.

Worth noting for this clonotype: This could be a read error, since a much larger clone is one nucleotide away. The CDR3 is CASRPSYNERFF. In DNA form, the CDR3 reads TGTGCCAGCAGGCCCAGTTACAATGAGCGGTTCTTC. V gene TRBV2 combines with J gene TRBJ2-1; D not certain. This CDR3 has 12 residues. Germline CDR1 is SNHLY and CDR2 is FYNNEI.

The CDR3 coding sequence is TGTGCCAGCAGTTACTCGAAGGACAGTTATATGAACACTGAAGCTTTCTTT. This sequence encodes CASSYSKDSYMNTEAFF. This rearrangement joins TRBV6-2 or TRBV6-3 to TRBJ1-1; perhaps TRBD1 as D (6 bases). V lost 0 bases and J 0 bases, leaving 14 bases between the germline ends. The CDR3 has 17 residues. The germline V gene encodes CDR1 MNHEY and CDR2 SVGEGT.

This clonotype was seen many times. The chain employs TRBV4-2 and TRBJ2-7; 8 positions agree with TRBD1. Germline CDR1 is LGHNA and CDR2 is YNFKEQ. The V and J ends lost 4 bases and 5 bases, in that order; junction bases with no gene match: 13. The CDR3 length is 16 residues. The CDR3 sequence: CASSPTGQAGVNEQYF. CDR3 bases: TGTGCCAGCAGCCCCACGGGACAGGCAGGAGTAAACGAGCAGTACTTC.

This clonotype has a count of ten or more. The chain links TRBV5-1 to TRBJ2-2; D uncertain. This CDR3 contains 14 residues. The ends were cut back, 4 bases at V and 0 bases at J, with 7 bases in the middle. Germline V gene sequence: CDR1 SGHRS, CDR2 YFSETQ. CDR3 region: CASSADTNTGELFF. In DNA, the CDR3 is TGCGCCAGCAGCGCAGATACGAACACCGGGGAGCTGTTTTTT.

The chain has TRBV12-3 or TRBV12-4 and TRBJ2-1, with D possibly matching TRBD1 (6 bases). With 6 bases removed from V and 7 bases from J, the gap between germline ends came to 10 bases. The CDR3 contains 12 residues. CDR3 nucleotide sequence: TGTGCCAGCAGAGGGGGAAAGAATGAGCAGTTCTTC. Its translation: CASRGGKNEQFF.

This clonotype was found many times. The chain links TRBV9 to TRBJ1-1; the match to TRBD1 covers 8 bases. V lost 2 bases to trimming and J lost 3 bases; unmatched junction nucleotides: 3. The CDR3 spans 14 residues. Germline CDR1 reads SGDLS; CDR2 reads YYNGEE. CDR3 DNA sequence: TGTGCCAGCAGCGTTACAGGGGGGGACACTGAAGCTTTCTTT. Amino acid sequence: CASSVTGGDTEAFF.

In the case of this clonotype: A single base separates this from a much larger clone, so it may be a read error. The chain recombines TRBV3-1 with TRBJ2-7; D is undetermined. The J call is doubtful: the DNA matches TRBJ2-4 better. The CDR3 sequence is 15 residues long. Germline lookup yields CDR1 LGHDT and CDR2 YNNKEL (reference sequence). The chain's CDR3 is CASSDLGQSRNIQYF. In DNA form, the CDR3 reads TGTGCCAGCAGCGATCTCGGGCAGAGCAGAAACATTCAGTACTTC.

The chain has TRBV29-1 and TRBJ2-1, with TRBD2 identical over 10 bases. The junction had 12 bases not matched to a gene; V was cut back by 8 bases and J by 8 bases. This CDR3 is 14 amino acids long. Germline-derived CDR1 and CDR2 are SQVTM and ANQGSEA. DNA of the CDR3: TGCAGCCCAGCGGGGCTAGCGGGGGCCGATGAGCAGTTCTTC. Amino acids: CSPAGLAGADEQFF.

The V call is TRBV6-6, the J call TRBJ2-1; 9 nucleotides match TRBD2. The CDR3 length is 15 residues. Losses at the gene ends were 2 bases for V and 10 bases for J; bases not matched to a gene: 9. Germline V gene lookup returns CDR1 MNHNY and CDR2 SVGAGI (reference sequence). CDR3 residues: CASSYRTSVIYEQFF. The CDR3 DNA sequence: TGTGCCAGCAGTTACCGGACTAGCGTCATCTACGAGCAGTTCTTC.

The sample holds a few counts of this clonotype. V usage is TRBV20-1 and J usage is TRBJ2-1; 8 nucleotides align to TRBD2. The J call could be wrong; TRBJ2-7 is a better fit for the DNA end. The CDR3 is made up of 15 amino acids. Germline-derived CDR1 and CDR2 are DFQATT and SNEGSKA (reference sequence). CDR3 nucleotide sequence: TGCAGTGCTATTCCGGGACTAGGCTCCTACAATGAGCAGTACTTC. It translates to CSAIPGLGSYNEQYF.

Details on this clonotype: Germline and junction disagree at one end, which may indicate a read error. In DNA, the CDR3 is TGCGCCGGCAGCGAAGGAAGAGAGACCCAGTACTTC. Protein: CAGSEGRETQYF. The chain links TRBV5-1 to TRBJ2-5; the D is unclear. Per the germline V gene, CDR1 is SGHRS and CDR2 is YFSETQ. The CDR3 runs 12 residues.

This clonotype was observed many times. The chain recombines TRBV5-1 with TRBJ2-5, with 10 bases fitting TRBD1. Germline V gene sequence: CDR1 SGHRS, CDR2 YFSETQ. The trim removed 7 bases at V and 5 bases at J, leaving 11 bases unmatched. The CDR3 length is 15 residues. The CDR3 protein is CASYDLTGGLETQYF. The CDR3 DNA reads TGCGCCAGCTATGATTTGACAGGGGGCCTGGAGACCCAGTACTTC.

This clonotype was seen just once. The J gene is TRBJ1-2, the V gene TRBV13; D might be TRBD1 (6 bases). V lost 6 bases to trimming and J lost 5 bases, with 16 bases between them. CDR1 PRHDT and CDR2 FYEKMQ come from the germline V gene (reference sequence). This CDR3 region has 14 residues. The CDR3 region has the DNA TGTGCCAGCAGGCTATCCGACAGGAGTTATGGCTACACCTTC. It encodes CASRLSDRSYGYTF.